This record looks at one T cell receptor (beta chain) sequence and its context. Antigen specificity is unknown. The iRepertoire nested amplicon-rescue multiplex PCR amplified TCR alpha and beta CDR3s from RNA. One-step reverse transcription and amplification started from approximately 100-400 ng of tissue mRNA or PBMC total RNA. One entry per CDR3 protein, called by TCRdb with MiXCR from the multiplex PCR reads. The sample includes 150,000 to 200,000 distinct CDR3 sequences, more than 30% seen only once; the top ten take around 20%. This specimen comes from a study of glioma-infiltrating T cells. Study observations and caveats: Tissue-blood divergence was below expectation in non-neoplastic patients, above in gliomas. Tissue and blood shared very few CDR3 sequences.

The V gene lost 3 bases and the J gene lost 4 bases, with 13 bases spanning the gap. Germline V gene lookup returns CDR1 ENHRY and CDR2 SYGVKD. This CDR3 has 14 amino acids. This clonotype originated in a human donor with low-grade glioma or glioblastoma, undergoing nonglioma brain surgery, or in good health (not recorded which). The sequenced material came from glioma tissue, nonneoplastic brain tissue, or PBMCs (not recorded which). V and J are TRBV10-3 and TRBJ2-7; no definite D call. The CDR3 nucleotides read TGTGCCATCAGTGATCTAGGGATTAAGTACGAGCAGTACTTC. It yields the protein CAISDLGIKYEQYF.